The present T cell receptor beta chain was sequenced within a study of T-cell memory formation after mild COVID-19. V lost 4 bases and J 4 bases, leaving 11 bases between the germline ends. The CDR3 sequence is 13 residues long. Germline lookup yields CDR1 SQVTM and CDR2 ANQGSEA. About this clonotype itself: The antigen remains unidentified.

MiXCR was run by TCRdb on the 5' RACE reads, yielding one entry per CDR3 protein. The table shows about 160,000 distinct CDR3 sequences, with roughly 28% occurring only once. Study-wide results and caveats: Prior to infection, memory already included some responding clones, suggesting cross-reactive memory joined.

This receptor was taken from an adult woman who had mild COVID-19 (a few samples of this study predate the infection). Cell type and time point are not known. The V call is TRBV29-1, the J call TRBJ1-3; D is uncertain. The specimen was PBMCs or a T cell subset sorted from them (not recorded which). CDR3 region: CSVGQSQGNTIYF. CDR3 DNA: TGCAGCGTTGGGCAGTCCCAAGGAAACACCATATATTTT.